Listed here are 25 T cell receptor beta chains from one sample, sequenced in a study of early T cells in non-severe SARS-CoV-2 infection (TCRdb year 2021). Preparation of the library involved 5' RACE. The sample was run on a NextSeq 500. TCRdb applied fastp at Q25 and MiXCR to the public reads, then kept only in-frame beta chains. Under each unique CDR3 protein, matching rows form one entry showing the most common genes and DNA. In this sample the table shows some 37,000 distinct CDR3 sequences, approximately 9.9% of which occur a single time. Jointly, the top ten make up around 10% of the sample. The sequencing input was whole blood. The receptors were sampled from an adult who was a healthcare worker with PCR-confirmed SARS-CoV-2 infection or an uninfected control (not recorded which).

In this sample, this clonotype turned up many times. The chain has TRBV28 and TRBJ2-2; 8 positions agree with TRBD1. The germline V gene has CDR1 MDHEN and CDR2 SYDVKM. With V trimmed by 4 bases and J by 4 bases, 5 bases remained unmatched. The CDR3 sequence is 15 residues long. This chain's CDR3 is CASSWTGRVTGELFF. CDR3 in DNA: TGTGCCAGCAGTTGGACAGGGCGGGTCACCGGGGAGCTGTTTTTT.

There are many counts of this clonotype. The chain joins TRBV20-1 to TRBJ2-3, with D possibly being TRBD1 or TRBD2 (5 bases each). Trimming removed 3 bases at V and 0 bases at J, with 10 bases between. Germline V gene lookup returns CDR1 DFQATT and CDR2 SNEGSKA (reference sequence). The CDR3 is 14 residues long. CDR3 sequence reads: CSASRDGSTDTQYF. As DNA, the CDR3 is TGCAGTGCTAGCCGGGACGGTAGCACAGATACGCAGTATTTT.

In this sample, this clonotype turned up many times. The rearrangement joins TRBV25-1 to TRBJ1-2, with TRBD1 matching over 10 bases. The length of the CDR3 is 16 residues. Germline CDR1 reads MGHDK; CDR2 reads SYGVNS. The V gene end was trimmed by 5 bases and the J gene end by 3 bases; junction bases not matched to a gene: 9. CDR3 residues: CASSQKLGTGDYGYTF. CDR3 sequence (DNA): TGTGCCAGCAGTCAAAAGCTCGGGACAGGGGACTATGGCTACACCTTC.

This clonotype appeared many times. DNA of the CDR3: TGTGCCAGCAGCGTAACTCCAGTATCAGATACGCAGTATTTT. Encoded protein: CASSVTPVSDTQYF. The J gene is TRBJ2-3, the V gene TRBV9, with unresolved D. Trimming removed 1 base from V and 4 bases from J, with 10 bases in between. CDR3 length: 14 residues. Germline-derived CDR1 and CDR2 are SGDLS and YYNGEE.

This clonotype occurred once. The chain joins TRBV25-1 to TRBJ1-1; D is undetermined. The germline V gene has CDR1 MGHDK and CDR2 SYGVNS. Trimming removed 3 bases from V and 3 bases from J, with 11 bases in between. The length of the CDR3 is 14 residues. The CDR3 spells CASSDKGRDTEAFF. For the CDR3, the DNA is TGTGCCAGCAGTGATAAGGGAAGAGACACTGAAGCTTTCTTT.

This clonotype has a count of ten or more. The rearrangement joins TRBV20-1 to TRBJ1-2, with 8 positions matching TRBD1. Per germline, CDR1 DFQATT and CDR2 SNEGSKA (reference sequence). V shed 6 bases, J shed 6 bases, and the junction held 6 bases outside the gene matches. The CDR3 extends over 12 amino acids. Here the CDR3 DNA reads TGCAGTGCCAAAGCAGGGGGCGATGGCTACACCTTC. Encoded protein: CSAKAGGDGYTF.

This clonotype was observed a few times. The chain is built from TRBV29-1 and TRBJ2-5; no firm D call. V gave up 0 bases and J gave up 5 bases, with 10 bases separating them. Germline CDR1 is SQVTM and CDR2 is ANQGSEA. The CDR3 is 13 residues long. CDR3 in DNA: TGCAGCGTTGAAGATACGGGTGCGGAGACCCAGTACTTC. Translation: CSVEDTGAETQYF.

The chain uses TRBV5-1 and TRBJ2-5; 9 bases align to TRBD2. This CDR3 has 14 amino acids. Trimming at V came to 4 bases and at J to 6 bases, leaving 7 bases not matched to a gene. Germline V gene data show CDR1 as SGHRS and CDR2 as YFSETQ. CDR3: CASSISGGEKTQYF. Here the CDR3 DNA reads TGCGCCAGCAGCATTAGCGGGGGCGAGAAGACCCAGTACTTC.

The chain joins TRBV27 to TRBJ2-1, with 8 bases that match TRBD1. Trimming cost V 3 bases and J 4 bases; bases outside gene matches: 5. The germline CDR1 and CDR2 sequences are MNHEY and SMNVEV (reference sequence). CDR3 length: 15 residues. The CDR3 protein is CASSFGTGEYNEQFF. CDR3 bases: TGTGCCAGCAGTTTCGGGACAGGAGAATACAATGAGCAGTTCTTC.

The chain links TRBV6-6 to TRBJ2-7, with D perhaps matching TRBD1 (6 bases). The length of the CDR3 is 13 residues. Germline V gives CDR1 MNHNY, CDR2 SVGAGI (reference sequence). The V gene lost 7 bases and the J gene lost 9 bases, with 19 bases spanning the gap. Here the CDR3 reads CASTQEPLQGQYF. In nucleotides, the CDR3 is TGTGCCAGCACCCAGGAGCCATTACAGGGGCAGTACTTC.

This clonotype was seen at least ten times. The chain recombines TRBV7-2 with TRBJ2-7; 10 nucleotides agree with TRBD1. Germline CDR1 reads SGHTA; CDR2 reads FQGNSA. V lost 6 bases to trimming and J lost 3 bases; unmatched junction nucleotides: 5. The CDR3 is 14 amino acids. CDR3 protein: CASRQDRGSYEQYF. Here the CDR3 DNA reads TGTGCCAGCAGACAGGACAGGGGGAGCTACGAGCAGTACTTC.

This clonotype has more than one count but fewer than ten. The chain carries TRBV10-3 and TRBJ2-7, with D perhaps matching TRBD2 (6 bases). There are 12 residues in the CDR3. CDR1 is ENHRY, CDR2 SYGVKD, per germline. The germline V and J ends were trimmed by 2 bases and 4 bases, with 6 bases remaining between them. The DNA of the CDR3 is TGTGCCATCAGTGAGGGAGGGTACGAGCAGTACTTC. Residues: CAISEGGYEQYF.

This clonotype was counted ten times or more. The chain's CDR3 is CASSLAQGGAGANVLTF. For the CDR3, the DNA is TGTGCCAGCAGCTTAGCACAGGGGGGCGCTGGGGCCAACGTCCTGACTTTC. V is TRBV11-3 and J is TRBJ2-6; 8 nucleotides agree with TRBD1. V was pared by 1 base and J by 2 bases, with 4 bases of the junction left unmatched. The germline V gene encodes CDR1 SGHNT and CDR2 YENEEA. The length of the CDR3 is 17 residues.

A remark on this clonotype: This sequence may be a read error, since a much larger clone differs from it by one base. The J gene is TRBJ2-7, the V gene TRBV29-1; D gene ambiguous. V lost 7 bases to trimming and J lost 4 bases, with 17 bases between them. The CDR3 has 13 residues. The germline CDR1 and CDR2 sequences are SQVTM and ANQGSEA. For the CDR3, the DNA is TGCAGCGCAACGGAGAACGCGGAGTACGAGCAGTACTTC. Encoded protein: CSATENAEYEQYF.

This clonotype has only a few counts. The chain joins TRBV29-1 to TRBJ1-1; D possibly corresponds to TRBD1 (6 bases). Germline V lookup: CDR1 SQVTM, CDR2 ANQGSEA. The CDR3 totals 13 residues. V was trimmed by 6 bases and J by 0 bases, leaving 11 bases between them. The chain's CDR3 is CSVAGTLNTEAFF. The CDR3 DNA reads as TGCAGCGTCGCCGGGACACTGAACACTGAAGCTTTCTTT.

This clonotype occurred a few times. This chain joins TRBV11-2 and TRBJ1-4; D is ambiguous. V dropped 0 bases and J dropped 8 bases, with 13 bases sitting between them. The V gene's germline CDR1 is SGHAT and CDR2 FQNNGV. The CDR3 totals 15 residues. The CDR3 DNA follows: TGTGCCAGCAGCTTAGATTCTAGGTATCGGGAAAAACTGTTTTTT. This codes for CASSLDSRYREKLFF. Variable domain in full (rest from reference TRBV11-2 and TRBJ1-4): EAGVAQSPRYKIIEKRQSVAFWCNPISGHATLYWYQQILGQGPKLLIQFQNNGVVDDSQLPKDRFSAERLKGVDSTLKIQPAKLEDSAVYLCASSLDSRYREKLFFGSGTQLSVL.

V and J are TRBV7-2 and TRBJ2-3; TRBD2 matches 10 bases. Germline V lookup: CDR1 SGHTA, CDR2 FQGNSA. This CDR3 comprises 16 residues. The junction had 11 bases not matched to a gene; V was cut back by 5 bases and J by 6 bases. Here the CDR3 reads CASSPFHSGGVDTQYF. For the CDR3, the DNA is TGTGCCAGCAGCCCGTTCCACAGCGGGGGGGTGGATACGCAGTATTTT.

The chain employs TRBV4-3 and TRBJ2-1; the match to TRBD2 covers 9 bases. There are 16 residues in the CDR3. The germline V gene has CDR1 LGHNA and CDR2 YSLEER. With 0 bases clipped from V and 8 bases from J, the junction kept 8 bases outside the gene matches. CDR3 bases: TGCGCCAGCAGCCAAGAAGCGGCGGGGGGGCCGTATGAGCAGTTCTTC. As protein: CASSQEAAGGPYEQFF.

The rearrangement links TRBV9 to TRBJ2-6; 9 nucleotides align to TRBD1. Germline-derived CDR1 and CDR2 are SGDLS and YYNGEE. V was pared by 1 base and J by 2 bases, with 10 bases of the junction left unmatched. CDR3 length equals 19 residues. DNA for the CDR3: TGTGCCAGCAGCGTAACCTCCGGACAGGGGACACCTGGGGCCAACGTCCTGACTTTC. Protein sequence: CASSVTSGQGTPGANVLTF.

This clonotype was counted many times. The chain is built from TRBV12-3 or TRBV12-4 and TRBJ1-1; D is undetermined. The CDR3 has 13 amino acids. Trimming stripped 2 bases from V and 1 base from J, with 5 bases between. The CDR3 DNA reads TGTGCCAGCAGTTTATGGGGGAACACTGAAGCTTTCTTT. Protein product: CASSLWGNTEAFF.

This chain uses TRBV29-1 with TRBJ2-2, with D perhaps TRBD2 (7 bases). The CDR3 consists of 14 residues. V was clipped by 7 bases and J by 6 bases, with 18 bases between them. CDR1 is SQVTM and CDR2 is ANQGSEA in the germline V gene. CDR3 in DNA: TGCAGCGGAAAAGGGGGGGCCCACCCCGGGGAGCTGTTTTTT. It codes for CSGKGGAHPGELFF.

This clonotype was counted at least ten times. V usage is TRBV18 and J usage is TRBJ1-2; possible D gene TRBD1, 6 bases. Trimming shortened V by 5 bases and J by 6 bases, and 16 bases separated the two germline ends. The CDR3 has 14 amino acids. The germline gives CDR1 KGHSH, CDR2 LQKENI. The CDR3 here is CASSSLSGQNGYTF. CDR3 DNA sequence: TGTGCCAGCTCATCTCTATCCGGACAGAATGGCTACACCTTC.

The chain has TRBV29-1 and TRBJ1-5; a weak D match, TRBD1 (6 bases). CDR1 and CDR2 (germline): SQVTM, ANQGSEA. Trimming pared 4 bases from V and 11 bases from J, leaving 15 bases between. The CDR3 consists of 12 residues. CDR3 residues: CSVGTAHGAQHF. The CDR3 coding sequence is TGCAGCGTTGGGACAGCTCACGGGGCCCAGCATTTT.

This clonotype was seen ten or more times. The chain has TRBV20-1 and TRBJ2-7, with D possibly matching TRBD1 (5 bases). Trimming took 5 bases from V and 0 from J, leaving 11 bases between them. The CDR3 is 13 amino acids. Germline V gene lookup returns CDR1 DFQATT and CDR2 SNEGSKA (reference sequence). In DNA, the CDR3 is TGCAGTGCTGCAAAGACAGCCTCCTACGAGCAGTACTTC. Its protein is CSAAKTASYEQYF.

This clonotype occurred many times. The V gene is TRBV3-1, the J gene TRBJ2-5; D not certain. The CDR3 spans 13 residues. Germline CDR1 and CDR2: LGHDT and YNNKEL (reference sequence). V was clipped by 2 bases and J by 1 base, with 5 bases between them. The DNA of the CDR3 is TGTGCCAGCAGCCAATTGACCCAAGAGACCCAGTACTTC. This translates into CASSQLTQETQYF.